This T cell receptor beta chain was sequenced for a study of beta chain features in type 1 diabetes. Study-level background: The patients were much like the healthy donors in age, gender and cell yields. All samples combined gave roughly 110,000,000 sorted cells for examination.

Trimming left V 4 bases short and J 5 bases short, with 12 bases between. The CDR3 length is 13 residues. Germline V CDR1 and CDR2: MGHDK, SYGVNS. This clone was detected only a few times. Reverse transcription of all isolated RNA meant that expressed TCRB transcripts were sequenced. This table comes from immunoSEQ multiplex PCR, and its TCRdb copy is limited to in-frame clones, with some not included. The sample has hundreds of thousands of clones, about 15% seen once. A single heparinised draw of approximately 100 mL on average was taken per donor. All of the sorted populations showed purity greater than 98%.

The clonotype originates from a man aged 25 to 45 in good health. The material sequenced was central memory CD4+ T cells from blood. The chain joins TRBV25-1 to TRBJ2-7; either TRBD1 or TRBD2 may fit D (5 bases each). Here the CDR3 DNA reads TGTGCCAGCAGTGGGGGACGGCGACACGAGCAGTACTTC. Protein product: CASSGGRRHEQYF.